The rows below give T cell receptor beta chains drawn from one sample of a study of T cell repertoires in cytomegalovirus infection. TCRdb processed the reads anew with MiXCR; each CDR3 protein has one entry. Of 200,000 or so distinct CDR3 sequences in the sample, around 35% were seen once. These receptors are not linked to any known antigen. This sample comprised CD8+ T cells from cultured PBMCs, obtained from culture after CMV antigen stimulation. These receptors came from a human donor in good health (CMV status not recorded). Some clones in this sample may be carry-over from other donors' samples. CDR3s include the opening cysteine and the closing phenylalanine or tryptophan. Each record gives: D gene, J gene, V gene, clone size, CDR3 protein, CDR3 DNA. The D gene is left open where the match is weak. A row's size may be missing; if present it is once, few, many or a size class.

>-|TRBJ2-1|TRBV12-3/TRBV12-4|-
CASSPPSGANNEQFF
TGTGCCAGCAGTCCCCCATCGGGGGCGAACAATGAGCAGTTCTTC
>-|TRBJ1-2|TRBV7-9|-
CASSLGTAGYGYTF
TGTGCCAGCAGCTTAGGGACAGCTGGCTATGGCTACACCTTC
>TRBD1|TRBJ2-7|TRBV13|-
CASSPRDRGTWNEQYF
TGTGCCAGCAGCCCGCGGGACAGGGGAACCTGGAACGAGCAGTACTTC
>-|TRBJ1-1|TRBV7-8|many
CASSLGEGYMNTEAFF
TGTGCCAGCAGCTTAGGGGAGGGGTACATGAACACTGAAGCTTTCTTT
>-|TRBJ2-3|TRBV5-1|once
CASSPFSIFTDTQYF
TGCGCCAGCAGCCCGTTTTCGATTTTCACAGATACGCAGTATTTT
>TRBD1|TRBJ1-5|TRBV6-1|few
CASRHVWDSNQPQHF
TGTGCCAGCAGACATGTCTGGGACAGTAATCAGCCCCAGCATTTT
>-|TRBJ1-6|TRBV2|few
CASSEDSASSYNSPLHF
TGTGCCAGCAGTGAAGACAGCGCCAGCTCCTATAATTCACCCCTCCACTTT
>TRBD1|TRBJ1-2|TRBV30|-
CAWSMTGSYGYTF
TGTGCCTGGAGTATGACAGGGAGCTATGGCTACACCTTC
>-|TRBJ2-1|TRBV29-1|-
CSVWAVGGLRDEQFF
TGCAGCGTGTGGGCGGTTGGGGGCCTGAGGGATGAGCAGTTCTTC
>TRBD2|TRBJ2-5|TRBV11-2|-
CASSLDSDHLVAGGGGETQYF
TGTGCCAGCAGCTTAGATTCCGACCACTTGGTAGCGGGGGGCGGAGGAGAGACCCAGTACTTC
>-|TRBJ2-5|TRBV28|-
CASLRGLQETQYF
TGTGCCAGCTTACGAGGATTACAAGAGACCCAGTACTTC
>TRBD2|TRBJ2-3|TRBV11-3|-
CASSARLAGTDTQYF
TGTGCCAGCAGCGCCCGACTAGCAGGTACAGATACGCAGTATTTT
>TRBD2|TRBJ2-7|TRBV7-6|few
CASSSGTSGQYEQYF
TGTGCCAGCAGCTCAGGGACTAGCGGACAATACGAGCAGTACTTC
>TRBD1|TRBJ2-7|TRBV5-1|-
CASSLVMGQGHEQYF
TGCGCCAGCAGCTTGGTAATGGGACAGGGGCACGAGCAGTACTTC
>-|TRBJ2-5|TRBV5-6|once
CASSLGFGGGETQYF
TGTGCCAGCAGCTTGGGGTTTGGGGGGGGCGAGACCCAGTACTTC
>TRBD2|TRBJ2-1|TRBV11-3|few
CASSDIPGTSGYNEQFF
TGTGCCAGCAGCGACATCCCCGGGACTAGCGGTTACAATGAGCAGTTCTTC
>TRBD1|TRBJ1-6|TRBV6-6|-
CASSYWDRGSYNSPLHF
TGTGCCAGCAGTTACTGGGACAGGGGCTCCTATAATTCACCCCTCCACTTT
>-|TRBJ2-4|TRBV28|-
CASSLGSQGVAKNIQYF
TGTGCCAGCAGTTTGGGTTCACAGGGAGTAGCCAAAAACATTCAGTACTTC
>-|TRBJ2-7|TRBV11-3|-
CASSRWDSADEQYF
TGTGCCAGCAGCCGCTGGGACTCAGCGGACGAGCAGTACTTC
>-|TRBJ2-7|TRBV7-3|-
CASSLRGGGPSDEQYF
TGTGCCAGCAGCTTAAGAGGGGGGGGCCCCTCTGACGAGCAGTACTTC
>-|TRBJ1-2|TRBV14|few
CASSQDKRGSDGYTF
TGTGCCAGCAGCCAAGATAAACGGGGTTCGGATGGCTACACCTTC
>TRBD2|TRBJ2-7|TRBV20-1|-
CSASLQIGTSVTYEQYF
TGCAGTGCTAGTCTCCAAATCGGGACTAGCGTAACCTACGAGCAGTACTTC
>TRBD1|TRBJ2-3|TRBV27|many
CASTAHRGHSTDTQYF
TGTGCCAGCACAGCCCACAGGGGACATAGCACAGATACGCAGTATTTT
>TRBD2|TRBJ2-1|TRBV7-9|-
CASSSSGGPPYNEQFF
TGTGCCAGCAGCTCTAGCGGGGGGCCACCCTACAATGAGCAGTTCTTC
>TRBD2|TRBJ2-7|TRBV7-8|few
CASSLGRGLAGAKQYF
TGTGCCAGCAGCTTAGGTAGGGGACTAGCGGGAGCGAAGCAGTACTTC
>TRBD2|TRBJ2-7|TRBV28|-
CASSLASSGQYEQYF
TGTGCCAGCAGTTTAGCCTCTAGCGGGCAGTACGAGCAGTACTTC
>-|TRBJ2-1|TRBV4-2|-
CASSQNWDTYNEQFF
TGTGCCAGCAGCCAAAATTGGGATACTTACAATGAGCAGTTCTTC
>-|TRBJ2-1|TRBV20-1|-
CSALWGEREFF
TGCAGTGCCCTCTGGGGGGAAAGAGAGTTCTTC